What follows are 22 T cell receptor beta chains derived from one specimen sequenced in a study of cytomegalovirus exposure and HLA in healthy donors. Sequencing was performed with immunoSEQ multiplex PCR; in TCRdb, only in-frame clones are kept and a portion is missing. The sample holds around 230,000 clones, approximately 83% seen once. Material: PBMCs. The receptor set was obtained from a woman aged 25 to 39 in good health and CMV-seropositive.

The rearrangement uses TRBV30 and TRBJ2-2, with D possibly TRBD2 on 6 matching bases. The ends were cut back, 3 bases at V and 6 bases at J, with 11 bases in the middle. The CDR3 has 13 amino acids. Germline CDR1 reads GTSNPN; CDR2 reads SVGIG (reference sequence). The CDR3 nucleotides read TGTGCCTGGAGGGAGGGTGTCGCCGGGGAGCTGTTTTTT. This translates into CAWREGVAGELFF.

The V call is TRBV10-3, the J call TRBJ2-7; D is perhaps TRBD1 (5 bases). The germline CDR1 and CDR2 sequences are ENHRY and SYGVKD. This CDR3 region has 14 residues. Trimming stripped 1 base from V and 5 bases from J, with 12 bases between. CDR3 loop: CAISEWQGRDEQYF. The CDR3, as DNA: TGTGCCATCAGTGAGTGGCAGGGTCGGGACGAGCAGTACTTC.

This clone has at least ten counts. The V call is TRBV5-1, the J call TRBJ2-3, with D perhaps matching TRBD1 (6 bases). Trimming shortened V by 7 bases and J by 0 bases, and 12 bases separated the two germline ends. The CDR3 is made up of 14 amino acids. Germline V lookup: CDR1 SGHRS, CDR2 YFSETQ. DNA of the CDR3: TGCGCCAGCGTTCGAGGGGGTAGCACAGATACGCAGTATTTT. Translating gives CASVRGGSTDTQYF.

This clone was seen only a few times. The chain links TRBV7-9 to TRBJ2-7, with D possibly matching TRBD2 (7 bases). V lost 2 bases to trimming and J lost 6 bases, with 8 bases between them. Germline values: CDR1 SEHNR, CDR2 FQNEAQ (reference sequence). The CDR3 has 12 amino acids. The CDR3 reads CASSLRGAEQYF. The DNA for the CDR3 is TGTGCCAGCAGCTTACGGGGGGCCGAGCAGTACTTC.

This chain links TRBV12-5 with TRBJ2-5; the D gene is possibly TRBD1 (6 bases). Germline lookup yields CDR1 LGHNT and CDR2 FRNRAP. Trimming left V 6 bases short and J 4 bases short, with 15 bases between. The CDR3 extends over 14 amino acids. For the CDR3, the DNA is TGTGCTAGTGGGACAGGTAGTTCGAGAGAGACCCAGTACTTC. Protein sequence: CASGTGSSRETQYF.

The sample holds a few counts of this clone. CDR3 in amino acids: CAYVPYSSYEQYF. Here the CDR3 DNA reads TGTGCCTATGTGCCGTACAGCTCCTACGAGCAGTACTTC. The gene calls are TRBV2 and TRBJ2-7; no clear D gene. Germline CDR1 reads SNHLY; CDR2 reads FYNNEI. V was clipped by 11 bases and J by 0 bases, with 14 bases between them. The CDR3 contains 13 residues.

The J gene is TRBJ2-7, the V gene TRBV5-6; 12 nucleotides line up with TRBD2. The CDR3 is 15 amino acids. With 0 bases clipped from V and 5 bases from J, the junction kept 3 bases outside the gene matches. Germline-derived CDR1 and CDR2 are SGHDT and YYEEEE. The CDR3 here is CASSLGLAGVHEQYF. Here the CDR3 DNA reads TGTGCCAGCAGCTTGGGACTAGCGGGAGTACACGAGCAGTACTTC.

The V and J genes are TRBV2 and TRBJ2-3, with TRBD1 as a possible D gene (6 bases). Germline lookup yields CDR1 SNHLY and CDR2 FYNNEI. V was shortened by 6 bases and J by 2 bases, with 9 bases between the two germline ends. This CDR3 comprises 13 residues. As DNA, the CDR3 is TGTGCCAGCAGGGGGGACAACACAGATACGCAGTATTTT. Translated, it gives CASRGDNTDTQYF.

This clone was detected a few times. V gene TRBV27 combines with J gene TRBJ1-1; a possible D gene is TRBD1 (5 bases). The CDR3 contains 14 residues. The germline gives CDR1 MNHEY, CDR2 SMNVEV (reference sequence). Trimming took off 3 bases at V and 5 bases at J, with 13 bases between the two ends. The CDR3 bases are TGTGCCAGCAGTTTGGGACTCGGAGGGACTGAAGCTTTCTTT. It translates to CASSLGLGGTEAFF.

This clone was detected once. The chain couples TRBV7-6 to TRBJ2-3; 8 bases align to TRBD2. From germline, CDR1 is SGHVS and CDR2 FNYEAQ. The CDR3 is made up of 16 amino acids. The V and J ends lost 0 bases and 2 bases, in that order; junction bases with no gene match: 4. In DNA form, the CDR3 reads TGTGCCAGCAGCTTAGCGAGCGGGAGTAACACAGATACGCAGTATTTT. Translating it yields CASSLASGSNTDTQYF.

This chain joins TRBV10-3 and TRBJ2-6, with D unresolved. The V end lost 0 bases, the J end lost 0 bases, and 9 bases lay between the germline ends. The CDR3 consists of 17 residues. Germline V CDR1 and CDR2: ENHRY, SYGVKD. Written as DNA, the CDR3 is TGTGCCATCAGTGAGTCGGCGGTTAGCTCTGGGGCCAACGTCCTGACTTTC. Translated: CAISESAVSSGANVLTF.

The J gene is TRBJ2-1, the V gene TRBV7-3; 8 bases map to TRBD1. The germline gives CDR1 SGHTA, CDR2 FQGTGA. The CDR3 has 14 amino acids. The V and J ends lost 1 base and 6 bases, in that order; junction bases with no gene match: 2. The CDR3 is CASSLIGQGNEQFF. The DNA for the CDR3 is TGTGCCAGCAGCTTAATTGGACAGGGCAATGAGCAGTTCTTC. Drawing the rest from reference TRBV7-3 and TRBJ2-1, the complete variable domain is GAGVSQTPSNKVTEKGKYVELRCDPISGHTALYWYRQSLGQGPEFLIYFQGTGAADDSGLPNDRFFAVRPEGSVSTLKIQRTERGDSAVYLCASSLIGQGNEQFFGPGTRLTVL.

The CDR3 loop reads CAWTRDRDMQPQHF. CDR3 sequence (DNA): TGTGCCTGGACCCGGGACAGGGACATGCAGCCCCAGCATTTT. The V and J genes are TRBV30 and TRBJ1-5, with 9 bases that match TRBD1. The CDR3 spans 14 residues. V lost 4 bases to trimming and J lost 7 bases; unmatched junction nucleotides: 8. The germline CDR1 and CDR2 sequences are GTSNPN and SVGIG (reference sequence).

This CDR3 reads CASSGGTALYNEQFF. CDR3 DNA: TGTGCCAGCAGCGGAGGGACAGCACTGTACAATGAGCAGTTCTTC. V and J are TRBV11-2 and TRBJ2-1; TRBD1 might be the D (7 bases). Trimming took 5 bases from V and 4 from J, leaving 15 bases between them. CDR1 is SGHAT, CDR2 FQNNGV, per germline. CDR3 length: 15 amino acids.

The V call is TRBV19, the J call TRBJ2-5; 7 bases agree with TRBD2. CDR1 is LNHDA and CDR2 is SQIVND in the germline V gene (reference sequence). The CDR3 contains 16 residues. V lost 9 bases to trimming and J lost 5 bases; unmatched junction nucleotides: 18. Here the CDR3 reads CASSLRSGGRGETQYF. For the CDR3, the DNA is TGTGCCAGCTCCCTTCGCAGCGGCGGGAGAGGGGAGACCCAGTACTTC.

The chain links TRBV6-6 to TRBJ2-2; possibly TRBD2 for D (6 bases). CDR1 and CDR2 (germline): MNHNY, SVGAGI (reference sequence). V lost 8 bases to trimming and J lost 4 bases, with 11 bases between them. The CDR3 spans 13 residues. The CDR3 nucleotides are TGTGCCAGCCGTTCGGGAGCCACCGGGGAGCTGTTTTTT. It translates to CASRSGATGELFF.

The chain combines TRBV28 with TRBJ2-3, with 13 bases identical to TRBD2. The CDR3 is 24 amino acids. Germline lookup yields CDR1 MDHEN and CDR2 SYDVKM. The V segment lost 5 bases and the J segment 3 bases; nucleotides outside the gene matches: 29. Here the CDR3 reads CASSPIIHDPGLAGHMHGTDTQYF. In DNA, the CDR3 is TGTGCCAGCAGTCCCATTATACACGATCCGGGACTAGCGGGACATATGCATGGGACAGATACGCAGTATTTT.

The chain employs TRBV9 and TRBJ1-2, with 7 bases identical to TRBD1. Trimming at V came to 7 bases and at J to 4 bases, leaving 13 bases not matched to a gene. This CDR3 has 15 amino acids. Germline loops: CDR1 SGDLS, CDR2 YYNGEE. Here the CDR3 DNA reads TGTGCCAGCGCACCCCGACAGGGCGAGGGCTATGGCTACACCTTC. It encodes CASAPRQGEGYGYTF.

The chain is built from TRBV10-3 and TRBJ2-3; 7 bases match TRBD1. The CDR3 sequence is 19 residues long. Germline values: CDR1 ENHRY, CDR2 SYGVKD. Losses at the gene ends were 3 bases for V and 1 base for J; bases not matched to a gene: 16. CDR3 sequence: CAISDPRTGRVLRTDTQYF. As DNA, the CDR3 is TGTGCCATCAGTGACCCTCGGACAGGACGAGTATTACGCACAGATACGCAGTATTTT.

The chain couples TRBV9 to TRBJ2-4, with TRBD1 matching over 8 bases. In germline, CDR1 is SGDLS, CDR2 YYNGEE. The CDR3 is 14 amino acids. The junction had 4 bases not matched to a gene; V was cut back by 1 base and J by 7 bases. The CDR3 loop is CASSVSGGGNIQYF. The CDR3 bases are TGTGCCAGCAGCGTATCAGGGGGCGGGAACATTCAGTACTTC.

The chain joins TRBV13 to TRBJ2-2, with 8 positions matching TRBD1. CDR1 and CDR2 from the germline V gene are PRHDT and FYEKMQ (reference sequence). Unmatched junction bases numbered 2, after V lost 2 bases and J lost 6 bases. The CDR3 covers 14 residues. CDR3 in amino acids: CASSLIQGAGELFF. DNA of the CDR3: TGTGCCAGCAGCTTAATACAGGGGGCCGGGGAGCTGTTTTTT.

J is TRBJ2-3 and V is TRBV30; D is undetermined. CDR3 length equals 15 residues. Germline CDR1 GTSNPN, CDR2 SVGIG (reference sequence). V lost 1 base and J 2 bases, leaving 13 bases between the germline ends. The CDR3, as DNA: TGTGCCTGGAGTGCTGGTTCTCGACTCACAGATACGCAGTATTTT. It codes for CAWSAGSRLTDTQYF.